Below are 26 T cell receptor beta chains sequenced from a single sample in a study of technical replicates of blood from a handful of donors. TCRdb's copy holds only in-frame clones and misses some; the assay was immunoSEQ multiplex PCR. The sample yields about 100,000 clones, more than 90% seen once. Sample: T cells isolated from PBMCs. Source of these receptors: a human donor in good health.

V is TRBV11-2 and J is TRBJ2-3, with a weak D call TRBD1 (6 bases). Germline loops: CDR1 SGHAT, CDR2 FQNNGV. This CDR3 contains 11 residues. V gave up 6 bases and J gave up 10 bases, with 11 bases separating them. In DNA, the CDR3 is TGTGCCAGCAGGGTTAAGGGGGCGCAGTATTTT. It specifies CASRVKGAQYF.

CDR3: CASSLGDSWDGNTIYF. For the CDR3, the DNA is TGCGCCAGCAGCTTGGGCGACAGTTGGGATGGAAACACCATATATTTT. The chain joins TRBV5-1 to TRBJ1-3; D possibly corresponds to TRBD1 (5 bases). The CDR3 runs to 16 residues. The germline gives CDR1 SGHRS, CDR2 YFSETQ. V dropped 0 bases and J dropped 3 bases, with 13 bases sitting between them.

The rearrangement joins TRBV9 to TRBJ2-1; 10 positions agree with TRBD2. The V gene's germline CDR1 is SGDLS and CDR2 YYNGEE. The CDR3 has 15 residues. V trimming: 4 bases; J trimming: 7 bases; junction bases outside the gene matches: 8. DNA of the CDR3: TGTGCCAGCAGCCTTATACTAGCGGGGATGAATGAGCAGTTCTTC. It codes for CASSLILAGMNEQFF.

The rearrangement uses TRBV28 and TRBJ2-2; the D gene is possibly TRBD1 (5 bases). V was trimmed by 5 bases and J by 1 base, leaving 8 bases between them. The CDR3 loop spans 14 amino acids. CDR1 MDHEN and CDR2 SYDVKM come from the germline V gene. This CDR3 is CASSQGKNTGELFF. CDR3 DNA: TGTGCCAGCAGTCAGGGAAAGAACACCGGGGAGCTGTTTTTT.

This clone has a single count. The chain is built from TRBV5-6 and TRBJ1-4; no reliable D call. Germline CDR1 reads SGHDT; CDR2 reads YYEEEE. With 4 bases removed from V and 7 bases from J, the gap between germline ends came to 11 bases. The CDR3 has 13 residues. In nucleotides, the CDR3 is TGTGCCAGCAGCCATAGACACGGTGAAAAACTGTTTTTT. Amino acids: CASSHRHGEKLFF. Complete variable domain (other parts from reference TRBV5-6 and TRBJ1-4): DAGVTQSPTHLIKTRGQQVTLRCSPKSGHDTVSWYQQALGQGPQFIFQYYEEEERQRGNFPDRFSGHQFPNYSSELNVNALLLGDSALYLCASSHRHGEKLFFGSGTQLSVL.

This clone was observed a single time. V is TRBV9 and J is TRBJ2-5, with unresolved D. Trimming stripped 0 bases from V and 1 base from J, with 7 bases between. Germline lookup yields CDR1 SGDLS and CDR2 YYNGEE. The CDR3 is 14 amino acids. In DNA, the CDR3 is TGTGCCAGCAGCGTAGCGTCAGTCCAAGAGACCCAGTACTTC. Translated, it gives CASSVASVQETQYF.

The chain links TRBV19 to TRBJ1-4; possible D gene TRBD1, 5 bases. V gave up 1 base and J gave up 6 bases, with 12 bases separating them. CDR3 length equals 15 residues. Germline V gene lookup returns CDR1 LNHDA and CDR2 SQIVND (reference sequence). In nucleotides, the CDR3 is TGTGCCAGTAGTATAGGGACAACTTGGGATGAAAAACTGTTTTTT. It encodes CASSIGTTWDEKLFF.

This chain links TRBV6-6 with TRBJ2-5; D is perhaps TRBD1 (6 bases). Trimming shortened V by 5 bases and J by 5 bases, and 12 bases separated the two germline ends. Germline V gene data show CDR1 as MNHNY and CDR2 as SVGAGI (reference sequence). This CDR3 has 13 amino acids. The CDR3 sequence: CASSPRGYETQYF. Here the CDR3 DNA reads TGTGCCAGCAGTCCCAGGGGTTACGAGACCCAGTACTTC.

The DNA of the CDR3 is TGTGCCAGCAGCCGATTCGGACAGGGAGGAGCAACTAATGAAAAACTGTTTTTT. The encoded protein is CASSRFGQGGATNEKLFF. The rearrangement links TRBV7-2 to TRBJ1-4; 8 bases agree with TRBD1. The germline V gene encodes CDR1 SGHTA and CDR2 FQGNSA. The ends lost 5 bases at V and 0 bases at J; junction bases unmatched: 11. CDR3 length: 18 amino acids.

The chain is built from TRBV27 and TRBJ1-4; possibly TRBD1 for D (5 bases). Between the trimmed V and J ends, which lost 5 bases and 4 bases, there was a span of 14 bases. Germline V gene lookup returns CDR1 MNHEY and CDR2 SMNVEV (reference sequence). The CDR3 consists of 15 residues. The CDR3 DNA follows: TGTGCCAGCAGTCCCCCCGGGGGGTTTAATGAAAAACTGTTTTTT. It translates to CASSPPGGFNEKLFF.

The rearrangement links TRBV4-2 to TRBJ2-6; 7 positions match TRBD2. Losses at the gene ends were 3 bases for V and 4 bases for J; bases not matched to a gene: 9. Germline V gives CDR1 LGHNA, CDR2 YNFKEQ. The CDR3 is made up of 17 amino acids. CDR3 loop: CASSHPGGGAGANVLTF. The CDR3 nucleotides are TGTGCCAGCAGCCATCCGGGGGGAGGGGCCGGGGCCAACGTCCTGACTTTC.

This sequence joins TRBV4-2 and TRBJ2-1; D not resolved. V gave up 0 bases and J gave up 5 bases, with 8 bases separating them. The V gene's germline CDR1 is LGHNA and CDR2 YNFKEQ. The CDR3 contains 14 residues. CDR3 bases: TGTGCCAGCAGCCAAGATCCATCTAACAATGAGCAGTTCTTC. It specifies CASSQDPSNNEQFF.

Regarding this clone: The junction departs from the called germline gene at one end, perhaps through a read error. The CDR3 region is CASGDGGAMNTEAFF. In DNA, the CDR3 is TGTGCCAGCGGTGACGGGGGTGCAATGAACACTGAAGCTTTCTTT. The chain uses TRBV6-1 and TRBJ1-1; TRBD1 might be the D (5 bases). The CDR3 loop spans 15 amino acids. CDR1 is MNHNS and CDR2 is SASEGT in the germline V gene.

The CDR3 is CASSHNSGANVLTF. The DNA for the CDR3 is TGCGCCAGCAGCCATAACTCTGGGGCCAACGTCCTGACTTTC. This chain connects TRBV4-1 to TRBJ2-6; no firm D call. V was cut by 3 bases and J by 0 bases, with 3 bases left in between. CDR3 length: 14 residues. Germline loops: CDR1 MGHRA, CDR2 YSYEKL.

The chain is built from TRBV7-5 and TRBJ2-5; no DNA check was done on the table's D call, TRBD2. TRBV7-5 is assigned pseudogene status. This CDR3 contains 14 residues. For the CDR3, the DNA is TGTGTCAGAAGCTCTGGACTAGCACGAGAGACCCAGTACTTC. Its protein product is CVRSSGLARETQYF.

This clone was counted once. Here the CDR3 DNA reads TGTGCCAGCAGTGAACAGGGGGCCCTGAACACTGAAGCTTTCTTT. It yields the protein CASSEQGALNTEAFF. V gene TRBV2 combines with J gene TRBJ1-1, with 8 bases matching TRBD1. The V and J ends lost 2 bases and 0 bases, in that order; junction bases with no gene match: 2. Per the germline V gene, CDR1 is SNHLY and CDR2 is FYNNEI. There are 15 residues in the CDR3.

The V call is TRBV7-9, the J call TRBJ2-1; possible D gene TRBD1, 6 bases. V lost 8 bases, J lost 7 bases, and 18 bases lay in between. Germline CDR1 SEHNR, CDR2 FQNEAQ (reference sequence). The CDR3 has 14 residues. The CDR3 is CASSGAGVENEQFF. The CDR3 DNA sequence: TGTGCCAGCTCCGGGGCAGGGGTAGAAAATGAGCAGTTCTTC.

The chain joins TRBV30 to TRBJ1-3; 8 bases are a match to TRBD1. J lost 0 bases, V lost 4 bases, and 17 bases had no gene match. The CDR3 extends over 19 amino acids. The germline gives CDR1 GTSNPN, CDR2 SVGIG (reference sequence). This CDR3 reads CAWMTLFVAGGFSGNTIYF. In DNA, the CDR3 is TGTGCCTGGATGACTCTTTTCGTGGCAGGGGGCTTCTCTGGAAACACCATATATTTT.

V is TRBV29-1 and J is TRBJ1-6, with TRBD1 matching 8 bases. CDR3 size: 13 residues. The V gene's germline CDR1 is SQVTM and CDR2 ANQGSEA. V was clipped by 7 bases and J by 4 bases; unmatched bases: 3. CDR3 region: CSARTGYNSPLHF. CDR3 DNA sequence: TGCAGCGCCCGGACAGGGTATAATTCACCCCTCCACTTT.

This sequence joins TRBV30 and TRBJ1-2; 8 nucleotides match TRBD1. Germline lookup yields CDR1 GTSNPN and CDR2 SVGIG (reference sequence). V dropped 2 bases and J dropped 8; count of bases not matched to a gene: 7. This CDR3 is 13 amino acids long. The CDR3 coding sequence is TGTGCCTGGAGTAGGACAGGGTCTGGAGGCTACACCTTC. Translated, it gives CAWSRTGSGGYTF. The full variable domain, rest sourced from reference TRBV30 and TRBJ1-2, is SQTIHQWPATLVQPVGSPLSLECTVEGTSNPNLYWYRQAAGRGLQLLFYSVGIGQISSEVPQNLSASRPQDRQFILSSKKLLLSDSGFYLCAWSRTGSGGYTFGSGTRLTVV.

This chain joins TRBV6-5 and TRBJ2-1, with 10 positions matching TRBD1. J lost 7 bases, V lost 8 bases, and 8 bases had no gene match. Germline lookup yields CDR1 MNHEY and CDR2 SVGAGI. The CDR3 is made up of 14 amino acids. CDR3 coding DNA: TGTGCCAGCCACCGGGACAGGGGCTTGAATGAGCAGTTCTTC. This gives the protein CASHRDRGLNEQFF.

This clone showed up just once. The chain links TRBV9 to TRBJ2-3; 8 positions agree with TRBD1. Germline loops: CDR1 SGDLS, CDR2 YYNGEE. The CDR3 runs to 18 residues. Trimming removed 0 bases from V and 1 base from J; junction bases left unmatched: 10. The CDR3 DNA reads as TGTGCCAGCAGCGTAGATGGAGAATGGACAGGGCGCACAGATACGCAGTATTTT. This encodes CASSVDGEWTGRTDTQYF.

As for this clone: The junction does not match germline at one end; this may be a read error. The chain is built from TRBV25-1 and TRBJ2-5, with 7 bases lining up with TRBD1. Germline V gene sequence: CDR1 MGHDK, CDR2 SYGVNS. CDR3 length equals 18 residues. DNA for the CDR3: TGTGCCGGCAGTGATTATAACAAAAACGACAGGGTTGGAGAGACCCAGTACTTC. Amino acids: CAGSDYNKNDRVGETQYF.

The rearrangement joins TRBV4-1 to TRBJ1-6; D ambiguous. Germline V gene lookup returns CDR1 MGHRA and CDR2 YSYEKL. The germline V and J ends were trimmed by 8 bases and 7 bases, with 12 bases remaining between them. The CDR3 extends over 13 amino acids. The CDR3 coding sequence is TGCGCCAGCCGTCGGGATCTGAATTCACCCCTCCACTTT. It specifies CASRRDLNSPLHF.

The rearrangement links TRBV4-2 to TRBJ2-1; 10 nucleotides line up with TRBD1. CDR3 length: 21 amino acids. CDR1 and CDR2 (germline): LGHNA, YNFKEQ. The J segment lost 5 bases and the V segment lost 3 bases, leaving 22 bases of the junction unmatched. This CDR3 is CASSQYTGTGALLVLDNEQFF. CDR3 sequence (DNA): TGTGCCAGCAGCCAGTACACCGGGACAGGGGCCCTGTTAGTCTTGGACAATGAGCAGTTCTTC.

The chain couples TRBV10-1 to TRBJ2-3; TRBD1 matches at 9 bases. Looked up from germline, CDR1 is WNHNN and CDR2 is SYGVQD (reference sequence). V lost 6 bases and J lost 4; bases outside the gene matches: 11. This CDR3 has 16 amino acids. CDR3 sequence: CASSLTQDRGADTQYF. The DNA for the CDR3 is TGCGCCAGCAGCTTGACCCAGGACAGGGGAGCAGATACGCAGTATTTT.